The 10 T cell receptor beta chains reported below all come from one sample, sequenced in a study of blood T cell repertoires in COVID-19. Profiling relied on immunoSEQ multiplex PCR, and the TCRdb table lists in-frame clones only, not all of them. The repertoire holds approximately 100,000 clones, with 75% to 90% as singletons. Sequenced material: peripheral blood. Every receptor here comes from a woman in her 50s with acute or convalescent COVID-19.

The sample holds a few counts of this clone. The genes are TRBV5-1 and TRBJ1-2; D is perhaps TRBD1 (6 bases). The germline V gene has CDR1 SGHRS and CDR2 YFSETQ. The CDR3 spans 13 residues. V was trimmed by 4 bases and J by 8 bases, leaving 15 bases between them. The CDR3, as DNA: TGCGCCAGCAGCCCACAGGGTTACGAGGGCTACACCTTC. Translating it yields CASSPQGYEGYTF.

This clone was observed once. The genes are TRBV25-1 and TRBJ1-2; D remains ambiguous. CDR1 and CDR2 from the germline V gene are MGHDK and SYGVNS. V was pared by 5 bases and J by 2 bases, with 9 bases between. CDR3 length: 13 residues. This CDR3 is CASSITDNYGYTF. The CDR3 DNA follows: TGTGCCAGCAGTATCACAGACAACTATGGCTACACCTTC.

The chain employs TRBV5-4 and TRBJ1-2; 9 bases map to TRBD1. There are 15 residues in the CDR3. V shed 3 bases, J shed 7 bases, and the junction held 10 bases outside the gene matches. Looked up from germline, CDR1 is SGHNT and CDR2 is YYREEE (reference sequence). DNA of the CDR3: TGTGCCAGCAGCTACGGGACAGGGCCTACCCCTGGCTACACCTTC. This gives the protein CASSYGTGPTPGYTF.

This clone was counted a few times. DNA of the CDR3: TGTGCCAGCAGTGAATCAGCAGGCCAAGCCTACGAGCAGTACTTC. Protein: CASSESAGQAYEQYF. The chain couples TRBV6-1 to TRBJ2-7; D not resolved. CDR3 size: 15 residues. The ends were cut back, 2 bases at V and 2 bases at J, with 13 bases in the middle. Germline loops: CDR1 MNHNS, CDR2 SASEGT.

CDR3 protein: CASSDRRTGGNYGYTF. The CDR3 DNA reads TGTGCCAGCAGCGATCGCCGGACAGGCGGGAACTATGGCTACACCTTC. The V call is TRBV5-6, the J call TRBJ1-2; TRBD1 matches at 7 bases. The CDR3 length is 16 residues. The V gene end was trimmed by 4 bases and the J gene end by 2 bases; junction bases not matched to a gene: 11. The germline CDR1 and CDR2 sequences are SGHDT and YYEEEE.

The V call is TRBV19, the J call TRBJ1-4; 8 nucleotides match TRBD1. Trimming removed 7 bases from V and 8 bases from J; junction bases left unmatched: 18. There are 17 residues in the CDR3. Germline CDR1 reads LNHDA; CDR2 reads SQIVND (reference sequence). This CDR3 reads CASTPRGGQGRLEKLFF. CDR3 sequence (DNA): TGTGCCAGTACCCCCCGGGGCGGACAGGGACGGTTGGAAAAACTGTTTTTT.

V usage is TRBV30 and J usage is TRBJ2-7, with TRBD2 as a possible D gene (5 bases). The germline CDR1 and CDR2 sequences are GTSNPN and SVGIG (reference sequence). The CDR3 is 12 amino acids. V was shortened by 6 bases and J by 2 bases, with 11 bases between the two germline ends. This CDR3 is CACTDGTYEQYF. CDR3 bases: TGTGCCTGTACGGACGGGACCTACGAGCAGTACTTC.

J is TRBJ2-1 and V is TRBV3-1 (or the pseudogene TRBV3-2); 9 nucleotides agree with TRBD2. The CDR3 runs 18 residues. The V and J ends lost 4 bases and 3 bases, in that order; junction bases with no gene match: 13. From germline, CDR1 is LGHDT and CDR2 YNNKEL (reference sequence). The CDR3 DNA is TGTGCCAGCAGCCGCGGAGGGGCGGGGGGGCTTCGCTACAATGAGCAGTTCTTC. Protein: CASSRGGAGGLRYNEQFF.

V usage is TRBV5-8 and J usage is TRBJ1-2; TRBD1 is a possible D gene (6 bases). There are 15 residues in the CDR3. Between the trimmed V and J ends, which lost 4 bases and 7 bases, there was a span of 20 bases. Germline CDR1 SGHTS, CDR2 YDEGEE. Here the CDR3 DNA reads TGTGCCAGCAGCCTCTCGACAGGTCTCTGGGGTGGCTACACCTTC. It yields the protein CASSLSTGLWGGYTF.

CDR3 residues: CASSLTHAGGNYGYTF. CDR3 DNA sequence: TGCGCCAGCAGCTTGACTCATGCAGGGGGTAACTATGGCTACACCTTC. This chain links TRBV5-1 with TRBJ1-2, with 7 bases fitting TRBD1. Germline V gene lookup returns CDR1 SGHRS and CDR2 YFSETQ. The CDR3 totals 16 residues. Trimming removed 1 base from V and 1 base from J; junction bases left unmatched: 7.